This T cell receptor (beta chain) was captured by sequencing in a study of cytomegalovirus exposure and HLA in healthy donors. Study results and limitations: The tendency of first-cohort TCR clusters to co-occur in the roughly 120 validation repertoires was the finding of a later analysis. The study put 150 to 200 TCR beta chains on its list as cytomegalovirus-associated. For cytomegalovirus status, the classifier reportedly gave diagnoses with high specificity and sensitivity.

There are 17 residues in the CDR3. Looked up from germline, CDR1 is MNHNS and CDR2 is SASEGT. Trimming pared 2 bases from V and 8 bases from J, leaving 21 bases between. The method was immunoSEQ multiplex PCR; TCRdb's version includes in-frame clones alone and lacks a portion of them. The table records about 260,000 clones, about 90% of them present only once. Separate from the roughly 720-subject first cohort was the approximately 130-subject validation cohort, to which the donors belonged. Concerning this clone: Its antigen remains unidentified.

Specimen: PBMCs. This receptor was obtained from a woman in her 30s in good health and CMV-seronegative. This chain joins TRBV6-1 and TRBJ1-4; the D is unclear. CDR3 in amino acids: CASSEKTRVFVREKLFF. The CDR3 region has the DNA TGTGCCAGCAGTGAAAAAACGCGTGTATTTGTTCGGGAAAAACTGTTTTTT.